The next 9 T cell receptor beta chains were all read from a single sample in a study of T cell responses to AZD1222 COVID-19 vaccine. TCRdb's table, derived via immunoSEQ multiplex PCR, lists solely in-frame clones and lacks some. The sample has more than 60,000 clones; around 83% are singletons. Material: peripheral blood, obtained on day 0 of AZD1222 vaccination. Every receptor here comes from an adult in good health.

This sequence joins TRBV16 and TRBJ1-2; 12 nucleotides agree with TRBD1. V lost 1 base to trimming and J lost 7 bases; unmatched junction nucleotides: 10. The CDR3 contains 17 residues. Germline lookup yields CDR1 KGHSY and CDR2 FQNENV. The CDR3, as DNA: TGTGCCAGCAGCCAATGGGAGATGGGACAGGGGGCCGCTGGCTACACCTTC. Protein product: CASSQWEMGQGAAGYTF.

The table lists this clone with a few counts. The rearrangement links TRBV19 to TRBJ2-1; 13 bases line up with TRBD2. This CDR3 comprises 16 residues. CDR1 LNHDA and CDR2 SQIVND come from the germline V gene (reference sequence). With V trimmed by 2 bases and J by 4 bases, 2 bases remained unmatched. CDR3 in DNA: TGTGCCAGTAGTATATCGGGACTAGCGGGATACAATGAGCAGTTCTTC. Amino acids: CASSISGLAGYNEQFF. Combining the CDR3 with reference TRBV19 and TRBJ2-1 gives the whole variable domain DGGITQSPKYLFRKEGQNVTLSCEQNLNHDAMYWYRQDPGQGLRLIYYSQIVNDFQKGDIAEGYSVSREKKESFPLTVTSAQKNPTAFYLCASSISGLAGYNEQFFGPGTRLTVL.

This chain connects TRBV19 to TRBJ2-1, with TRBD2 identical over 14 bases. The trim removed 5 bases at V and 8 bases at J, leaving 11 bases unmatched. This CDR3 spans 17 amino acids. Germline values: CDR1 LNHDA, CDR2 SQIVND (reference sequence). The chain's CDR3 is CASSFPGTSGSRDEQFF. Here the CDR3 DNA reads TGTGCCAGTAGTTTCCCTGGGACTAGCGGGAGTAGGGATGAGCAGTTCTTC.

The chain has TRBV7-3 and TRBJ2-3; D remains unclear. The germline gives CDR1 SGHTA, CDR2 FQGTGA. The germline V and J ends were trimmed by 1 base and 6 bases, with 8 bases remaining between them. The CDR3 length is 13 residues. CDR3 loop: CASSLNMGDTQYF. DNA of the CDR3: TGTGCCAGCAGCTTAAACATGGGGGATACGCAGTATTTT.

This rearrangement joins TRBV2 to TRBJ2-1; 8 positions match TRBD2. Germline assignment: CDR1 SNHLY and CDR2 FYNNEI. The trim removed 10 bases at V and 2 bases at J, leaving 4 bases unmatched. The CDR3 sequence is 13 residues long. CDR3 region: CATGLAAYNEQFF. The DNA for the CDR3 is TGTGCCACCGGACTAGCCGCCTACAATGAGCAGTTCTTC. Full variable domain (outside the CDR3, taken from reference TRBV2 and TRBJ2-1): EPEVTQTPSHQVTQMGQEVILRCVPISNHLYFYWYRQILGQKVEFLVSFYNNEISEKSEIFDDQFSVERPDGSNFTLKIRSTKLEDSAMYFCATGLAAYNEQFFGPGTRLTVL.

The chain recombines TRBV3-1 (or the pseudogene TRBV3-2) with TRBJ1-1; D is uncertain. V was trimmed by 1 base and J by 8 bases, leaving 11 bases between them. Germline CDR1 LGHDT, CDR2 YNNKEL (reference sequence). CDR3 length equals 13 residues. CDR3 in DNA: TGTGCCAGCAGCCAAGGGTCGTTACGGGAAGCTTTCTTT. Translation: CASSQGSLREAFF.

The chain's CDR3 is CASSPPGLEGGTQYF. The CDR3 DNA reads as TGTGCCAGCAGCCCACCGGGACTAGAGGGAGGGACCCAGTACTTC. This chain links TRBV11-3 with TRBJ2-5; 8 nucleotides agree with TRBD2. Per germline, CDR1 SGHNT and CDR2 YENEEA. The CDR3 loop spans 15 amino acids. The V and J ends lost 5 bases and 7 bases, in that order; junction bases with no gene match: 12.

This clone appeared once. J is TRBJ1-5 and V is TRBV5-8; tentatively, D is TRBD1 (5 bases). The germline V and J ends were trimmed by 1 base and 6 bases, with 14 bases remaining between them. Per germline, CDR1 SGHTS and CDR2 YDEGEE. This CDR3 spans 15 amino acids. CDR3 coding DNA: TGTGCCAGCAGCTTGTGGCAGGGAGGGAGTCAGCCCCAGCATTTT. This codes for CASSLWQGGSQPQHF. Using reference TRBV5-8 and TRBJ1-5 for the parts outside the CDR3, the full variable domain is EAGVTQSPTHLIKTRGQQATLRCSPISGHTSVYWYQQALGLGLQFLLWYDEGEERNRGNFPPRFSGRQFPNYSSELNVNALELEDSALYLCASSLWQGGSQPQHFGDGTRLSIL.

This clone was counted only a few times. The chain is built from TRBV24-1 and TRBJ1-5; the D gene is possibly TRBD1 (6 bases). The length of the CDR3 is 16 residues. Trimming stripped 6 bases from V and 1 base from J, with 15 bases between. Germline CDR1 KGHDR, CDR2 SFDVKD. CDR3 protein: CATSQGIGQSNQPQHF. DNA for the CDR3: TGTGCCACCAGTCAGGGTATTGGACAGAGCAATCAGCCCCAGCATTTT.